This T cell receptor (beta chain) originates from a study of Graves' ophthalmopathy and Graves' hyperthyroidism. Study outcomes and limitations: The model flagged ophthalmopathy progression at around 70% sensitivity and 72% to 85% specificity. The majority of expanded thyroid clonotypes above 0.001 frequency also occurred in blood.

It was on clinical symptoms, serum thyroxine, TRAb, thyroid ultrasound and orbital computed tomography that diagnosis relied. Regarding this clonotype: Its matching antigen is unknown.

CDR1 SEHNR and CDR2 FQNEAQ come from the germline V gene (reference sequence). There are 15 residues in the CDR3. Unmatched junction bases numbered 8, after V lost 4 bases and J lost 8 bases. RNA transcripts provided the template for amplifying TCR beta CDR3 regions. HTBI primers primed a first-round RT-PCR, and a second-round multiplex PCR followed. One entry per CDR3 protein, called by TCRdb with MiXCR from the multiplex PCR reads. Of about 590,000 distinct CDR3 sequences listed, 39% are singletons. The sequence was obtained from an adult man with Graves' hyperthyroidism. The gene calls are TRBV7-9 and TRBJ1-6, with 7 bases lining up with TRBD1. The sequenced sample consisted of peripheral blood or thyroid tissue (not recorded which). CDR3 loop: CASSYIDREDSPLHF. For the CDR3, the DNA is TGTGCCAGCAGCTATATCGACAGGGAGGATTCACCCCTCCACTTT.